This passage covers 27 T cell receptor beta chains from one sample sequenced in a study of identical twins. In TCRdb, the 5' RACE reads were re-called with MiXCR into one record per CDR3 protein. The sample carries 520,000 or so distinct CDR3 sequences, roughly a fifth recorded once. The data were also submitted as part of a second study, on T cells expressing NK-cell markers.

The sequenced sample consisted of CD4+ T cells sorted from blood. These receptor sequences come from a woman under 30 in good health.

This clonotype was seen more than once but under ten times. The CDR3 nucleotides read TGTGCCACCCCTCGGGGATCGGGGTGGTTGAATTCACCCCTCCACTTT. This encodes CATPRGSGWLNSPLHF. This chain joins TRBV24-1 and TRBJ1-6, with D uncertain. CDR3 length: 16 residues. V lost 9 bases and J 7 bases, leaving 21 bases between the germline ends. Germline lookup yields CDR1 KGHDR and CDR2 SFDVKD.

V gene TRBV5-1 combines with J gene TRBJ2-1; D is possibly TRBD2 (6 bases). This CDR3 region has 14 residues. The V gene's germline CDR1 is SGHRS and CDR2 YFSETQ. Trimming removed 0 bases at V and 6 bases at J, with 10 bases between. The CDR3 DNA sequence: TGCGCCAGCAGCTTGGATAGCGGCCGCAATGAGCAGTTCTTC. Translating gives CASSLDSGRNEQFF.

The chain recombines TRBV12-3 or TRBV12-4 with TRBJ2-5; D is ambiguous. The V end was cut by 6 bases, the J end by 4 bases, with 12 bases between. This CDR3 has 13 amino acids. DNA of the CDR3: TGTGCCAGCAGCCGGACGGACCGAGAGACCCAGTACTTC. This encodes CASSRTDRETQYF.

This chain joins TRBV20-1 and TRBJ2-1; perhaps TRBD2 as D (6 bases). Germline lookup yields CDR1 DFQATT and CDR2 SNEGSKA (reference sequence). The CDR3 extends over 11 amino acids. The V and J ends lost 8 bases and 12 bases respectively, with 17 bases between them. The CDR3 is CSSGTLGGQFF. For the CDR3, the DNA is TGCAGTTCAGGGACTCTCGGGGGGCAGTTCTTC.

The V gene is TRBV5-8, the J gene TRBJ1-2, with D tentatively TRBD1 (5 bases). CDR1 SGHTS and CDR2 YDEGEE come from the germline V gene. V was cut by 4 bases and J by 8 bases, with 12 bases left in between. This CDR3 has 12 residues. CDR3 in DNA: TGTGCCAGCAGCGGGACTTCGTGGGGCTACACCTTC. It specifies CASSGTSWGYTF.

This clonotype was seen only a few times. The CDR3 reads CASSPLGQPQHF. CDR3 DNA sequence: TGTGCCAGCAGCCCCCTCGGGCAGCCCCAGCATTTT. J is TRBJ1-5 and V is TRBV12-3 or TRBV12-4, with no clear D. V was cut by 6 bases and J by 7 bases, with 10 bases left in between. CDR3 length: 12 residues.

Only a few counts were recorded for this clonotype. A read error may produce the germline difference seen at one junction end. The rearrangement uses TRBV12-3 or TRBV12-4 and TRBJ2-7, with 7 positions matching TRBD2. There are 11 residues in the CDR3. CDR3 bases: TGTGCCAGCAGAGCACGGGGGGATCAAATCTTC. Encoded protein: CASRARGDQIF.

This chain joins TRBV29-1 and TRBJ2-4; possible D gene TRBD2, 5 bases. Germline values: CDR1 SQVTM, CDR2 ANQGSEA. Trimming removed 7 bases from V and 0 bases from J, with 19 bases in between. The CDR3 has 16 residues. CDR3 DNA: TGCAGCGGCCCCCACAGAGAGGGATTAGCCAAAAACATTCAGTACTTC. The encoded protein is CSGPHREGLAKNIQYF.

This clonotype was seen a handful of times. V is TRBV20-1 and J is TRBJ2-3; D not certain. Trimming took off 0 bases at V and 5 bases at J, with 9 bases between the two ends. The CDR3 has 13 residues. Germline V gene data show CDR1 as DFQATT and CDR2 as SNEGSKA (reference sequence). The CDR3 DNA follows: TGCAGTGCTAGAGATCCGACTGGAGATACGCAGTATTTT. Its protein product is CSARDPTGDTQYF.

This clonotype was found a few times. V is TRBV15 and J is TRBJ2-5; D gene uncertain. CDR1 is LNHNV and CDR2 is YYDKDF in the germline V gene (reference sequence). Trimming took 5 bases from V and 6 from J, leaving 13 bases between them. The CDR3 contains 13 residues. The CDR3 spells CATSSFARQTQYF. CDR3 in DNA: TGTGCCACCAGCTCCTTTGCTCGGCAGACCCAGTACTTC.

The CDR3 DNA is TGTGCCAGCAGCTTAGTTGCGGGCAATGAGTACTTC. Amino acids: CASSLVAGNEYF. J is TRBJ2-5 and V is TRBV7-2; perhaps TRBD2 as D (5 bases). Germline lookup yields CDR1 SGHTA and CDR2 FQGNSA. V lost 1 base and J lost 12, with 12 bases in between. This CDR3 region has 12 residues.

In its sample, this clonotype was seen a few times. V and J are TRBV5-1 and TRBJ2-3, with 11 bases fitting TRBD2. The V gene's germline CDR1 is SGHRS and CDR2 YFSETQ. Trimming cost V 0 bases and J 6 bases; bases outside gene matches: 3. This CDR3 contains 15 residues. The CDR3, as DNA: TGCGCCAGCAGCTTGGCGGGACTAGCGGTCGATACGCAGTATTTT. Translated: CASSLAGLAVDTQYF.

The chain has TRBV7-2 and TRBJ1-2; D remains ambiguous. This CDR3 is 13 amino acids long. Germline V gene data show CDR1 as SGHTA and CDR2 as FQGNSA. Trimming stripped 2 bases from V and 6 bases from J, with 10 bases between. The CDR3 DNA sequence: TGTGCCAGCAGCTTAAACGGGTGGGATGGCTACACCTTC. Amino acids: CASSLNGWDGYTF.

The gene calls are TRBV20-1 and TRBJ1-1; D remains unclear. CDR1 DFQATT and CDR2 SNEGSKA come from the germline V gene (reference sequence). Between the trimmed V and J ends, which lost 3 bases and 0 bases, there was a span of 8 bases. The CDR3 length is 13 residues. CDR3 coding DNA: TGCAGTGCTAGTTACACTCTGAACACTGAAGCTTTCTTT. This codes for CSASYTLNTEAFF.

This clonotype has more than one count but fewer than ten. The gene calls are TRBV18 and TRBJ2-1, with D possibly matching TRBD2 (6 bases). Per the germline V gene, CDR1 is KGHSH and CDR2 is LQKENI. V gave up 1 base and J gave up 6 bases, with 16 bases separating them. This CDR3 has 16 amino acids. CDR3 nucleotide sequence: TGTGCCAGCTCACCACGGGACTTAGCTCTTGGCAATGAGCAGTTCTTC. Its protein is CASSPRDLALGNEQFF.

This clonotype was counted between two and nine times. V gene TRBV20-1 combines with J gene TRBJ2-3; TRBD2 might be the D (6 bases). V was shortened by 7 bases and J by 2 bases, with 16 bases between the two germline ends. The CDR3 is 14 residues long. The germline CDR1 and CDR2 sequences are DFQATT and SNEGSKA (reference sequence). The CDR3 protein is CSVRWAGPTDTQYF. The CDR3 DNA reads TGCAGTGTCAGATGGGCGGGACCCACAGATACGCAGTATTTT.

This clonotype occurred a few times. The chain links TRBV20-1 to TRBJ2-1; 10 bases match TRBD2. J was trimmed by 3 bases and V by 3 bases; bases with no gene match: 5. CDR3 length equals 15 residues. Germline CDR1 reads DFQATT; CDR2 reads SNEGSKA (reference sequence). The CDR3 is CSASRLAGDYNEQFF. In nucleotides, the CDR3 is TGCAGTGCTAGCCGGCTAGCGGGAGACTACAATGAGCAGTTCTTC.

J is TRBJ1-1 and V is TRBV11-2; D call uncertain. Germline V lookup: CDR1 SGHAT, CDR2 FQNNGV. V shed 1 base and J shed 5 bases, with 17 bases lying between them. This CDR3 is built from 16 residues. CDR3: CASSLASLARRTEAFF. CDR3 sequence (DNA): TGTGCCAGCAGCTTAGCCTCTTTGGCTAGGCGTACTGAAGCTTTCTTT.

The chain uses TRBV7-9 and TRBJ2-1, with TRBD2 matching 8 bases. CDR3 size: 16 residues. V shed 2 bases and J 7 bases; nucleotides not matched to a gene: 10. Germline-derived CDR1 and CDR2 are SEHNR and FQNEAQ (reference sequence). CDR3 sequence (DNA): TGTGCCAGCAGCTTATATAGCGGGGTCATTTGGAATGAGCAGTTCTTC. It codes for CASSLYSGVIWNEQFF.

This clonotype has a handful of counts. V usage is TRBV29-1 and J usage is TRBJ2-3; TRBD2 aligns across 10 bases. This CDR3 is 14 amino acids long. The junction had 5 bases not matched to a gene; V was cut back by 5 bases and J by 3 bases. CDR1 is SQVTM, CDR2 ANQGSEA, per germline. CDR3 DNA: TGCAGCGTTTCCCGGACTAGCGGAACAGATACGCAGTATTTT. Protein sequence: CSVSRTSGTDTQYF.

This clonotype came up a few times. The V call is TRBV20-1, the J call TRBJ2-7, with 8 bases lining up with TRBD2. V lost 2 bases and J lost 6; bases outside the gene matches: 9. This CDR3 is built from 14 residues. Germline CDR1 and CDR2: DFQATT and SNEGSKA (reference sequence). The CDR3 region is CSARRASGSVEQYF. CDR3 DNA: TGCAGTGCTAGACGGGCTAGCGGGTCCGTCGAGCAGTACTTC.

The genes are TRBV18 and TRBJ2-2; tentative D call: TRBD2 (6 bases). Trimming removed 5 bases from V and 1 base from J, with 17 bases in between. This CDR3 is built from 17 residues. Germline CDR1 KGHSH, CDR2 LQKENI. CDR3 sequence: CASSTDIGLLNTGELFF. The CDR3 coding sequence is TGTGCCAGCTCAACGGACATAGGACTACTGAACACCGGGGAGCTGTTTTTT.

V gene TRBV6-2 or TRBV6-3 combines with J gene TRBJ2-1, with a possible D match to TRBD2 (5 bases). The germline V gene has CDR1 MNHEY and CDR2 SVGEGT. The CDR3 length is 13 residues. The V end lost 6 bases, the J end lost 4 bases, and 10 bases lay between the germline ends. CDR3 residues: CASRTPGYNEQFF. The CDR3 nucleotides are TGTGCCAGCAGAACACCGGGGTACAATGAGCAGTTCTTC.

The chain couples TRBV20-1 to TRBJ2-1, with D uncertain. Deletions cut 4 bases from V and 5 bases from J, with 15 bases between. The germline V gene has CDR1 DFQATT and CDR2 SNEGSKA (reference sequence). CDR3 length: 14 residues. The CDR3 reads CSATVPRTHNEQFF. The CDR3 DNA follows: TGCAGTGCTACCGTACCGCGTACCCACAATGAGCAGTTCTTC.

This clonotype was seen more than once but under ten times. The V gene is TRBV12-5, the J gene TRBJ2-1; D not certain. Looked up from germline, CDR1 is LGHNT and CDR2 is FRNRAP. V was cut by 3 bases and J by 9 bases, with 12 bases left in between. CDR3 length: 13 residues. The DNA for the CDR3 is TGTGCTAGTGGTTTCTCCGTCCAGGTTGAGCAGTTCTTC. Its protein is CASGFSVQVEQFF.

This clonotype has more than one count but fewer than ten. J is TRBJ2-3 and V is TRBV20-1; D assignment may be TRBD1 or TRBD2 (6 bases each). The ends were cut back, 0 bases at V and 1 base at J, with 11 bases in the middle. CDR1 and CDR2 (germline): DFQATT, SNEGSKA (reference sequence). This CDR3 comprises 15 residues. CDR3 in DNA: TGCAGTGCTAGAGATCTCCGGGGGCGCACAGATACGCAGTATTTT. Protein: CSARDLRGRTDTQYF.

The V call is TRBV20-1, the J call TRBJ2-4; no firm D call. The CDR3 consists of 16 residues. Trimming left V 6 bases short and J 0 bases short, with 18 bases between. CDR1 DFQATT and CDR2 SNEGSKA come from the germline V gene (reference sequence). The CDR3 sequence: CSALPPDGLAKNIQYF. The CDR3 DNA reads as TGCAGTGCCCTCCCCCCGGACGGGCTAGCCAAAAACATTCAGTACTTC.